A selection of T cell receptor beta chains follows, all from one sample in a study of vaccination effects on CD4 cells after COVID-19. Libraries were prepared by immunoSEQ multiplex PCR; TCRdb keeps only in-frame clonotypes and omits some of them. The sample comprises roughly 13,000 clones, about 72% of which are singletons, and about 9.3% rests with the top ten. Their cognate antigens are unknown. The specimen comprised CD4+ T cells from PBMCs cultured with SARS-CoV-2 spike peptides, sampled after COVID-19 vaccination. The receptors here all came from a human donor who received a COVID-19 vaccine. CDR3s include the opening cysteine and the closing phenylalanine or tryptophan. A D gene is named only where the DNA matches it firmly. Size tells how often a clone was seen (once, few, many) or the class of an expanded clone, and some rows leave it out.

.	TRBJ2-1	TRBV3-1/TRBV3-2	TRBD2	CASSQGLAEQFF	TGTGCCAGCAGCCAAGGACTAGCGGAGCAGTTCTTC
.	TRBJ1-3	TRBV7-9	.	CATQSSGNTIYF	TGTGCCACCCAGAGCTCTGGAAACACCATATATTTT
.	TRBJ1-4	TRBV4-1	.	CASSQDRTVEKLFF	TGCGCCAGCAGCCAAGATAGGACAGTTGAAAAACTGTTTTTT
medium-sized	TRBJ2-6	TRBV14	.	CASSQLTAGANVLTF	TGTGCCAGCAGCCAGCTGACAGCTGGGGCCAACGTCCTGACTTTC
.	TRBJ2-3	TRBV30	TRBD2	CAWSPLPLAGTDTQYF	TGTGCCTGGAGTCCCCTTCCCCTAGCGGGGACAGATACGCAGTATTTT
.	TRBJ2-5	TRBV10-2	TRBD2	CASREGLAEETQYF	TGCGCCAGCAGGGAAGGACTAGCGGAAGAGACCCAGTACTTC
medium-sized	TRBJ1-2	TRBV7-9	TRBD1	CASSPRTGGDLRGYTF	TGTGCCAGCAGCCCCCGGACAGGGGGCGATTTGCGTGGCTACACCTTC
once	TRBJ1-2	TRBV27	.	CASRRSGAEGYTF	TGTGCCAGCAGAAGATCAGGGGCGGAGGGCTACACCTTC
.	TRBJ2-7	TRBV3-1/TRBV3-2	.	CASSSGAGPRNEQYF	TGTGCCAGCTCTTCCGGGGCGGGACCGAGGAACGAGCAGTACTTC
.	TRBJ2-1	TRBV2	.	CASGGYNEQFF	TGTGCCAGCGGGGGTTACAATGAGCAGTTCTTC
.	TRBJ1-2	TRBV4-2	.	CASSQDWIGGAYGYTF	TGTGCCAGCAGCCAAGATTGGATCGGGGGTGCCTATGGCTACACCTTC
.	TRBJ2-5	TRBV25-1	.	CASTGGFRQTQYF	TGTGCCAGCACAGGGGGGTTTAGGCAGACCCAGTACTTC